The T cell receptor (beta chain) described here comes from a study of blood T cell repertoires in COVID-19 (dated by TCRdb to the early 2020s). Broadly, across the study: The collaborator samples originated in the United States, Italy and Spain and spanned the acute and convalescent phases of COVID-19. The prospective study material was composed of cDNA or gDNA derived from T cells, B-cell-depleted T cells, or PBMCs. The dataset comprised deeply sampled blood TCRbeta repertoires from subjects exposed to, actively infected with, or recovered from COVID-19. The repertoires were made available in a free public database intended to serve as a resource for research on the immune response to SARS-CoV-2. The samples were drawn from two sources: the first 160 participants of the ongoing ImmuneRACE study, and 950 to 1,500 subjects contributed by 6 global collaborators. Nearly every sample came with metadata listing a de-identified subject ID, COVID-19 status, age in years and sex. Where available, HLA class I and class II types were taken from metadata supplied by the sample provider and were not determined by assay-based typing.

On this clone itself: Its antigen has not been determined. Per-nucleotide qualities are absent, and no much larger clonotype sits a single base away.

The paper as a whole reports these results and caveats: How much clinical and demographic metadata was included differed by source and by participant, and the metadata was provided uncurated.

Whole blood was collected in K2EDTA tubes by collaborating institutions according to the institutions' own protocols. For TCRbeta analysis, collaborator samples were shipped as frozen whole blood, as isolated PBMCs, or as DNA extracted from either sample type. The junction shows trimming of 4 bases on V and 3 bases on J, and the gene matches do not reach 12 bases of it. Taken from the germline V gene (reference sequence), the CDR1 and CDR2 loops are MNHEY and SMNVEV. Spanning cysteine to phenylalanine, the CDR3 consists of 17 amino acids. Only the CDR3 DNA stays, 51 bases, in frame from base 1. TCRbeta CDR3 regions were amplified from genomic DNA by means of the immunoSEQ Assay, a bias-controlled multiplex PCR. The authors' pipeline ran thus. The number of nucleated cells in each sample was estimated from the amplification of reference gene primers within the assay. Sequence reads were collapsed and filtered to measure the absolute abundance of every unique TCRbeta CDR3 rearrangement. For each sample, productive Simpson clonality was calculated as the square root of Simpson's diversity index across productive rearrangements. In its TCRdb copy, this immuneACCESS table keeps in-frame sequences only and misses some clones. Where compared with another copy, unresolved V genes explain less than half of these, and the others have no known cause. Clonal size and the V and J genes are those of that table, whereas D and trimming came from the DNA. In this sample the table shows tens of thousands of clones, over 75% of which occur a single time. The top ten constitute 3.8% of the sample.

The sequence is built from TRBV27 and TRBJ1-1; 9 bases in between match TRBD1. The receptor was isolated from a man aged 55 to 69 with acute or convalescent COVID-19. Source material: peripheral blood. The DNA is TGTGCCAGCAGTTCGTCGGGACAGGGCATTAGGGACACTGAAGCTTTCTTT. The translation is CASSSSGQGIRDTEAFF.